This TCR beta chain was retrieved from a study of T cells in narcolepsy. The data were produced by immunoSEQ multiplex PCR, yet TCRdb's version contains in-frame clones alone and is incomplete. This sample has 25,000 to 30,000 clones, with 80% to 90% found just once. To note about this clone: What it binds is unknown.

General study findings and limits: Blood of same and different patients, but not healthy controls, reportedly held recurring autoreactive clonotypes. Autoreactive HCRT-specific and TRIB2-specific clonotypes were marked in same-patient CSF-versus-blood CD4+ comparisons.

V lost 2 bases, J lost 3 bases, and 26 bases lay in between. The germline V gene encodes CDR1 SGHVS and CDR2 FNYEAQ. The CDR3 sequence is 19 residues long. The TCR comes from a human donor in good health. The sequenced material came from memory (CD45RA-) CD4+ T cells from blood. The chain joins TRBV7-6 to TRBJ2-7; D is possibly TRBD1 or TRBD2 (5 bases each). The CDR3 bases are TGTGCCAGCAGCTTAATTAAGGGGACCGGGGCCGGGATCCTCTACGAGCAGTACTTC. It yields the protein CASSLIKGTGAGILYEQYF. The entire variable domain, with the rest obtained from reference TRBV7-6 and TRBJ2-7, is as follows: GAGVSQSPRYKVTKRGQDVALRCDPISGHVSLYWYRQALGQGPEFLTYFNYEAQQDKSGLPNDRFSAERPEGSISTLTIQRTEQRDSAMYRCASSLIKGTGAGILYEQYFGPGTRLTVT.